The subject of this entry is one T cell receptor (beta chain). This clone was observed a single time. Its cognate antigen has yet to be identified. There are no base qualities to consult, and no much larger clone falls within one base. This sample was taken from a study of blood T cell repertoires in COVID-19 (dated by TCRdb to the early 2020s). Context from the whole study: The collaborator samples originated in the United States, Italy and Spain and spanned the acute and convalescent phases of COVID-19. The material from the prospective study consisted of cDNA or gDNA derived from T cells, B-cell-depleted T cells, or PBMCs. Subjects who had been exposed to COVID-19, were actively infected with it, or had recovered from it provided the deeply sampled blood TCRbeta repertoires that made up the dataset. The repertoires were released in a freely available public database meant as a resource for research on the immune response to SARS-CoV-2. The samples were drawn from the first 160 participants of the ongoing ImmuneRACE study and from roughly 1,300 subjects provided by 6 global collaborators. A de-identified subject ID, COVID-19 status, age in years and sex were almost always included in the sample metadata. HLA class I and class II types, where available, came from metadata supplied by the sample provider rather than from assay-based typing. General study outcomes and caveats: The amount of clinical and demographic metadata varied by source and participant and was provided uncurated.

TCRbeta CDR3 regions were amplified from genomic DNA by means of the immunoSEQ Assay, a bias-controlled multiplex PCR. From the authors' description of their analysis: Nucleated cell counts per sample were estimated from amplification of reference gene primers within the assay. To quantify the absolute abundance of each unique TCRbeta CDR3 rearrangement, sequence reads were collapsed and filtered. For each sample, productive Simpson clonality was calculated as the square root of Simpson's diversity index across productive rearrangements. TCRdb carries this immuneACCESS record with in-frame sequences only. Its versions omit some clonotypes, under half of them owing to an unresolved V gene in the studies checked, with the rest unexplained. The V and J calls and the clone size are those of that table, but D and trimming were determined from the DNA. The sample has more than 12,000 clones on record, roughly 91% of them singletons. The ten largest clones capture under 3% of the sample.

The collaborating institutions used their own protocols to collect whole blood in K2EDTA tubes. Collaborator samples were shipped for TCRbeta analysis as frozen whole blood, isolated PBMCs, or DNA extracted from either sample type. At the junction V is shortened by 4 bases and J by 0 bases; bases outside the gene matches: 9. The CDR1 and CDR2 encoded by the germline V gene are KGHSH and LQKENI. The CDR3 spans 18 residues, from the cysteine through the phenylalanine. Kept here is only the CDR3 DNA, which spans 54 bases and is read in frame from base 1. This sequence uses TRBV18 and TRBJ1-6; TRBD1 matches 7 bases in the middle. The sample consisted of peripheral blood. This TCR derives from a woman between 65 and 79 years old in a cohort sampled during active or convalescent COVID-19. The nucleotide sequence is TGTGCCAGCTCACTTAGGGGGCCGGGGAGCTCCTATAATTCACCCCTCCACTTT. Its protein is CASSLRGPGSSYNSPLHF.